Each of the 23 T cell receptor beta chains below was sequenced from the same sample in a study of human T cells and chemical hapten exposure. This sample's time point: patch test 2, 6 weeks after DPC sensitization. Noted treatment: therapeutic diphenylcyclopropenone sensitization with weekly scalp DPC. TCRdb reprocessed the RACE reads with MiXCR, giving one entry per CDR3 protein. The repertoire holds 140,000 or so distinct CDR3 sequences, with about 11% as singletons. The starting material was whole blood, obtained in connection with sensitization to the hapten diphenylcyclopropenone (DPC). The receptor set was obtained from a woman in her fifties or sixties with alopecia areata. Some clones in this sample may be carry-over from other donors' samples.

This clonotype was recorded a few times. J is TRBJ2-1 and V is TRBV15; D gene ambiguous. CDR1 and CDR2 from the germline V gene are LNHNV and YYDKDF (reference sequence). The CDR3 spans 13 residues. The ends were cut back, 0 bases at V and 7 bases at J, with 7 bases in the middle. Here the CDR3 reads CATSRDLGNEQFF. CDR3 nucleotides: TGTGCCACCAGCAGAGATTTGGGGAATGAGCAGTTCTTC.

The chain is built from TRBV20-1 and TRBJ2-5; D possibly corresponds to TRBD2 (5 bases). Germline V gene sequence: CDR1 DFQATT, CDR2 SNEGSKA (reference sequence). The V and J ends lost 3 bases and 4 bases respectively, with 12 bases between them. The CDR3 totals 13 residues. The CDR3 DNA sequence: TGCAGTGCTAGTAGAGGGATCCGAGAGACCCAGTACTTC. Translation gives CSASRGIRETQYF.

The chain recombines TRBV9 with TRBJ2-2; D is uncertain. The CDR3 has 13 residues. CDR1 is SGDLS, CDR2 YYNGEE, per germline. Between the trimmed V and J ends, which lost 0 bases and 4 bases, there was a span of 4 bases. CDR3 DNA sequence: TGTGCCAGCAGCGTAGTTGCCACCGGGGAGCTGTTTTTT. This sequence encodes CASSVVATGELFF.

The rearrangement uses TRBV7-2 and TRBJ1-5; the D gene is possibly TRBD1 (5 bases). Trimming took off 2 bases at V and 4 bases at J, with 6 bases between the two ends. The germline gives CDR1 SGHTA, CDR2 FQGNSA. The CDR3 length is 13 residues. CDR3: CASSLPGNQPQHF. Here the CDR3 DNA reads TGTGCCAGCAGCTTACCAGGGAATCAGCCCCAGCATTTT.

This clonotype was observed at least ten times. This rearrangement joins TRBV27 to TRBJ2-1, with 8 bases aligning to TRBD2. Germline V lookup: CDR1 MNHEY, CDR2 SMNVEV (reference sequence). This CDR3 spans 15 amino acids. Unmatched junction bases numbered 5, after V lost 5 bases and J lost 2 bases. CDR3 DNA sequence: TGTGCCAGCAGTCGAGAGGGACTAGCCTACAATGAGCAGTTCTTC. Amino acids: CASSREGLAYNEQFF.

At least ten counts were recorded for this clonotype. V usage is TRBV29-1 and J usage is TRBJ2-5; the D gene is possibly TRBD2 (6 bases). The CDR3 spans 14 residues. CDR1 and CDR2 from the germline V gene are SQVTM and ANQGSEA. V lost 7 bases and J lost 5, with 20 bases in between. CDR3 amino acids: CSGRDRRAGETQYF. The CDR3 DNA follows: TGCAGCGGGAGAGACCGGAGGGCCGGGGAGACCCAGTACTTC.

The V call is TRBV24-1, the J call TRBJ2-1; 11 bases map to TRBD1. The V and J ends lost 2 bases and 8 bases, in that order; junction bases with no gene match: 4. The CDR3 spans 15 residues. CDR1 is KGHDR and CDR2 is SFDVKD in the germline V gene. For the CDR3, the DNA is TGTGCCACCAGTGATTGGGGGACAGGGGGGGATGAGCAGTTCTTC. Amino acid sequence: CATSDWGTGGDEQFF.

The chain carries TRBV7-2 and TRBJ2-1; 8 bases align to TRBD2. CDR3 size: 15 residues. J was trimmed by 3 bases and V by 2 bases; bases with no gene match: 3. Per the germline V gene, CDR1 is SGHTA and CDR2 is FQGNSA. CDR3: CASSLPGTSYNEQFF. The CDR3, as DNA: TGTGCCAGCAGCTTACCCGGGACTAGCTACAATGAGCAGTTCTTC.

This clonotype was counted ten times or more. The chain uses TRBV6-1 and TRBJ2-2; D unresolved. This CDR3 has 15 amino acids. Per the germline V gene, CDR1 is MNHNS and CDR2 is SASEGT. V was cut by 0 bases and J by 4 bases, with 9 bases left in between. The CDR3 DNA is TGTGCCAGCAGTGAAGCGCATTGGGGCACCGGGGAGCTGTTTTTT. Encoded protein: CASSEAHWGTGELFF.

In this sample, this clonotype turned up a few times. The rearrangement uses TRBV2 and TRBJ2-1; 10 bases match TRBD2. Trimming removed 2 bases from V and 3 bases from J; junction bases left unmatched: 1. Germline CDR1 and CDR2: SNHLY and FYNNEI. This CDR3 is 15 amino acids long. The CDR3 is CASSERTSGYNEQFF. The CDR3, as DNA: TGTGCCAGCAGTGAAAGGACTAGCGGCTACAATGAGCAGTTCTTC.

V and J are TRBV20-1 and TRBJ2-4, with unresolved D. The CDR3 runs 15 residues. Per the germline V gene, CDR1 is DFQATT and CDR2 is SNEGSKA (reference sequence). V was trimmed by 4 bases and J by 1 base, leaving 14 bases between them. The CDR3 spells CSATGGMTAKNIQYF. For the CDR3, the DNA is TGCAGTGCTACAGGTGGTATGACGGCCAAAAACATTCAGTACTTC.

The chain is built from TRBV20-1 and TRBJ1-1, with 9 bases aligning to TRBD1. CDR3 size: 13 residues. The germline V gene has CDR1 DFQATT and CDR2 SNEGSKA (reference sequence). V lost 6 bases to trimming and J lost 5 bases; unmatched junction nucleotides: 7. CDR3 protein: CSAGQGSSTEAFF. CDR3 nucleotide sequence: TGCAGTGCAGGACAGGGGAGTAGTACTGAAGCTTTCTTT.

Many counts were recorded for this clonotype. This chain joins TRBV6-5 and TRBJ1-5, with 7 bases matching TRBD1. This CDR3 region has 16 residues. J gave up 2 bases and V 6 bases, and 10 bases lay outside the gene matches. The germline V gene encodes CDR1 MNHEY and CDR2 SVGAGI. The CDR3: CASSPSQGGGNQPQHF. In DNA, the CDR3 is TGTGCCAGCAGCCCCTCCCAGGGGGGTGGCAATCAGCCCCAGCATTTT.

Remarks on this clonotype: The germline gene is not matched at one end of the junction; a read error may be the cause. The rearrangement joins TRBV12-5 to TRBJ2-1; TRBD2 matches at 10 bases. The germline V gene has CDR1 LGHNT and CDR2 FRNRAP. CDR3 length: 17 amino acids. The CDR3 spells CASGLVGLAGDLGEQIF. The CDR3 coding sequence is TGTGCTAGTGGTTTGGTAGGCCTAGCGGGAGATCTCGGTGAGCAGATCTTC.

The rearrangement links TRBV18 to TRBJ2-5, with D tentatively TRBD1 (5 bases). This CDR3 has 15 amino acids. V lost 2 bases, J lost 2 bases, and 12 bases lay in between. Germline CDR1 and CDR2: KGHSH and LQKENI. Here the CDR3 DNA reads TGTGCCAGCTCACCAGTTCAGGGCATGCAAGAGACCCAGTACTTC. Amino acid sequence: CASSPVQGMQETQYF.

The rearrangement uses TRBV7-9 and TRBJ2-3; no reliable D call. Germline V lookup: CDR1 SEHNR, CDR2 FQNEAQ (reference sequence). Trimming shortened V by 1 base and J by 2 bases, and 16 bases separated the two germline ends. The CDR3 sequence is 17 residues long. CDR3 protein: CASSLGEPARPTDTQYF. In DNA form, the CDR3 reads TGTGCCAGCAGCTTAGGTGAACCGGCCAGACCCACAGATACGCAGTATTTT. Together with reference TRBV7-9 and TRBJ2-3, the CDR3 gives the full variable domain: DTGVSQNPRHKITKRGQNVTFRCDPISEHNRLYWYRQTLGQGPEFLTYFQNEAQLEKSRLLSDRFSAERPKGSFSTLEIQRTEQGDSAMYLCASSLGEPARPTDTQYFGPGTRLTVL.

The CDR3 region has the DNA TGTGCCAGCAGCCAAGAGACGGGAAGGGCTGAAAAACTGTTTTTT. Its translation: CASSQETGRAEKLFF. The chain couples TRBV3-1 to TRBJ1-4, with unresolved D. Per the germline V gene, CDR1 is LGHDT and CDR2 is YNNKEL (reference sequence). V lost 0 bases and J 7 bases, leaving 12 bases between the germline ends. The CDR3 loop spans 15 amino acids.

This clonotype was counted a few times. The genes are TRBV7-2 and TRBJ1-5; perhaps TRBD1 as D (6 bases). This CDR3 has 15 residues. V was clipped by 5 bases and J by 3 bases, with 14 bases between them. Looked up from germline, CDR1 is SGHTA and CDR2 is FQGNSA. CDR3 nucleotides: TGTGCCAGCAGCCCCGGGGGGCCCTCCAATCAGCCCCAGCATTTT. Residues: CASSPGGPSNQPQHF.

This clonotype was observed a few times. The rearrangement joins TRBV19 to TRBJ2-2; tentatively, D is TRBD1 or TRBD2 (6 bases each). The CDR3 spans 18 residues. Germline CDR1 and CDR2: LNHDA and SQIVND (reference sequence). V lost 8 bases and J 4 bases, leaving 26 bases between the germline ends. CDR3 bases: TGTGCCAGTGCCAATTACCGGGGGCAGGCACGGGGCACCGGGGAGCTGTTTTTT. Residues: CASANYRGQARGTGELFF.

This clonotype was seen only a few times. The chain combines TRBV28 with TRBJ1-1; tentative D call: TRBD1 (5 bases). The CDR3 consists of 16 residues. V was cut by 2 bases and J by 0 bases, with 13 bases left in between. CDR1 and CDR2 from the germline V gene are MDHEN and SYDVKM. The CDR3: CASSLVKRGMNTEAFF. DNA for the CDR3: TGTGCCAGCAGTTTAGTTAAACGGGGGATGAACACTGAAGCTTTCTTT.

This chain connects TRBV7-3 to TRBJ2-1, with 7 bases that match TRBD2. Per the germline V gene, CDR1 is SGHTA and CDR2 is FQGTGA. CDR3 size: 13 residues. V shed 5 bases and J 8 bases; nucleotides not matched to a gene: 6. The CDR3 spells CASSPGTIYEQFF. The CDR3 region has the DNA TGTGCCAGCAGCCCCGGGACTATCTATGAGCAGTTCTTC.

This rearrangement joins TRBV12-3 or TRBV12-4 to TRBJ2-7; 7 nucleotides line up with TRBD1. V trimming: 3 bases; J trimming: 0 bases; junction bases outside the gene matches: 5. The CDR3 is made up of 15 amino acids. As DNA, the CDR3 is TGTGCCAGCAGTTTCCGACAGGGAAGCTCCTACGAGCAGTACTTC. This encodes CASSFRQGSSYEQYF.

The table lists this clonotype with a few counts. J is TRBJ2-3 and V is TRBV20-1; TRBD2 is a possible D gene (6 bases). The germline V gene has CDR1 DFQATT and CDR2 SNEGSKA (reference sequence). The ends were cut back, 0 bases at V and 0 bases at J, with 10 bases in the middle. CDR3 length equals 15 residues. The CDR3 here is CSARDRGESTDTQYF. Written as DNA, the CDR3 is TGCAGTGCTAGAGATCGCGGGGAAAGCACAGATACGCAGTATTTT.